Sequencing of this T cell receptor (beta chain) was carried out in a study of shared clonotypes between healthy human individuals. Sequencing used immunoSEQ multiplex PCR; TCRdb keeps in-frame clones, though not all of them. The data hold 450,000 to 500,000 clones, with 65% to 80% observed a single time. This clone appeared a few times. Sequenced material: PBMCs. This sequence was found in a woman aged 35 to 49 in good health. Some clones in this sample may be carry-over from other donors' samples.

The CDR3 DNA follows: TGTGCCACCTCATCCAGGGTTTCGGATGAAGCTTTCTTT. Translated: CATSSRVSDEAFF. V gene TRBV28 combines with J gene TRBJ1-1, with D tentatively TRBD1 (5 bases). V lost 10 bases and J 7 bases, leaving 19 bases between the germline ends. The CDR3 has 13 residues. From germline, CDR1 is MDHEN and CDR2 SYDVKM.